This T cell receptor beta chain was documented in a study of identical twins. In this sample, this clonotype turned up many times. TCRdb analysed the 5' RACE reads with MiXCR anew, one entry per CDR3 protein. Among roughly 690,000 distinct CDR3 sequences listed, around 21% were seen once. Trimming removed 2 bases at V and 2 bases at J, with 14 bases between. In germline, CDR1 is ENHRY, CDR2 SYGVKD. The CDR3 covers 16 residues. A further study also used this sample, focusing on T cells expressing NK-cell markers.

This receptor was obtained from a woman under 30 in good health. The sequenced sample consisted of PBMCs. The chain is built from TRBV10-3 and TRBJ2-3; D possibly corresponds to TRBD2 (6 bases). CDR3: CAISEAGPLTTDTQYF. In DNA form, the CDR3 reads TGTGCCATCAGTGAGGCGGGACCTCTTACCACAGATACGCAGTATTTT.